The source of this T cell receptor (beta chain) is a study of PD-L1 blockade in urothelial cancer. Study-level information: In terms of prior chemotherapy, patients had received 0 to 3 regimens. Blood was tested 3 weeks (second dose) and 6 weeks into treatment. Blood yielded a median of around 150,000 T cells per sample.

Here immunoSEQ multiplex PCR was the method, and the copy in TCRdb shows in-frame clones only, minus some. The top ten clones hold around 3.2% of a sample with about 63,000 clones, roughly 79% of them seen once. Time point here: pretreatment peripheral blood. The TCR comes from a man aged 65-85 years with urothelial cancer. Sequences were derived from PBMCs, sampled around atezolizumab (anti-PD-L1) treatment.

The CDR3 reads CASRSWETQYF. In nucleotides, the CDR3 is TGTGCCAGCCGGTCTTGGGAGACCCAGTACTTC. The chain has TRBV21-1 and TRBJ2-5; no DNA check was done on the table's D call, TRBD2. TRBV21-1 is labeled a pseudogene. The CDR3 has 11 amino acids.